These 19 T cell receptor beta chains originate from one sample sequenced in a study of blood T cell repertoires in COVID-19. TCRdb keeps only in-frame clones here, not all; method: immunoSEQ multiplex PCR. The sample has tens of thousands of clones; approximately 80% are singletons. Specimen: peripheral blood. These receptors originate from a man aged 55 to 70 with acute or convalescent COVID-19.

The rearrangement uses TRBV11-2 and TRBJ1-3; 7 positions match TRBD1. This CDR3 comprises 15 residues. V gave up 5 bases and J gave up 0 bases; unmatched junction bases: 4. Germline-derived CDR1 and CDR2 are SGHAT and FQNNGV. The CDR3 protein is CASSPQGSSGNTIYF. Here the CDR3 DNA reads TGTGCCAGCAGCCCACAGGGGTCCTCTGGAAACACCATATATTTT.

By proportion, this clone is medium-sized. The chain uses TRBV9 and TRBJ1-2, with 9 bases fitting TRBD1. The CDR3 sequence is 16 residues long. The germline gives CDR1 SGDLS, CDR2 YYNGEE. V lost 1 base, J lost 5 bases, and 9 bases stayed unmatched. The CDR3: CASSVRAGTGSYGYTF. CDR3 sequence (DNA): TGTGCCAGCAGCGTACGGGCGGGGACAGGGTCTTATGGCTACACCTTC.

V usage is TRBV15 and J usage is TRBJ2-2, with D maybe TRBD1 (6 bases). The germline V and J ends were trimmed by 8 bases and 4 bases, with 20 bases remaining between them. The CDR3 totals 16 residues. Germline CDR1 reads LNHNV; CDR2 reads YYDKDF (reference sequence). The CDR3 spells CATGLGQKGSTGELFF. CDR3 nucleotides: TGTGCCACCGGATTAGGACAGAAGGGGAGCACCGGGGAGCTGTTTTTT.

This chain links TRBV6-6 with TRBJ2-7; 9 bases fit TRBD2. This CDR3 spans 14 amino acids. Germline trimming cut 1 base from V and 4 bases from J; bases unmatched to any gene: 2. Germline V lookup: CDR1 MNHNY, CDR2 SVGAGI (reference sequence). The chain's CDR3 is CASSYLTSGYEQYF. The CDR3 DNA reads TGTGCCAGCAGTTACTTGACTAGCGGATACGAGCAGTACTTC.

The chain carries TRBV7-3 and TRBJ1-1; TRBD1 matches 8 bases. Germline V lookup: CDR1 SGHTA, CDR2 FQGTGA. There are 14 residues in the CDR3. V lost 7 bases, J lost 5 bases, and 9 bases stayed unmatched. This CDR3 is CASKAGGAMTEAFF. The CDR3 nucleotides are TGTGCCAGCAAGGCAGGGGGCGCGATGACTGAAGCTTTCTTT.

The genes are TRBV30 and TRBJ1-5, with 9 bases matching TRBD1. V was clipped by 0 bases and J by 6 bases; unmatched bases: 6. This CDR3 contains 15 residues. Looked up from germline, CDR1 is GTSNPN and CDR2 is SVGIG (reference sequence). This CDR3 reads CAWSVQQGAGQPQHF. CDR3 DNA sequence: TGTGCCTGGAGTGTACAACAGGGGGCTGGTCAGCCCCAGCATTTT.

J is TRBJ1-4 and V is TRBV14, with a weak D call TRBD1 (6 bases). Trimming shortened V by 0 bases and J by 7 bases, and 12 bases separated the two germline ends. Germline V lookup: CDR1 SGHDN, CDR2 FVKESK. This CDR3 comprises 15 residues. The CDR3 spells CASSQEQGVGEKLFF. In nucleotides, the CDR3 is TGTGCCAGCAGCCAAGAACAGGGTGTCGGTGAAAAACTGTTTTTT.

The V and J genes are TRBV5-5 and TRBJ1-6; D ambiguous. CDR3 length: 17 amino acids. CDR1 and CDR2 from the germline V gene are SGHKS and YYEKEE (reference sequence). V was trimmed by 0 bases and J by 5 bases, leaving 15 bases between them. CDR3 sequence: CASSLGEAGLNNSPLHF. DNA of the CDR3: TGTGCCAGCAGCTTGGGGGAGGCAGGACTAAATAATTCACCCCTCCACTTT.

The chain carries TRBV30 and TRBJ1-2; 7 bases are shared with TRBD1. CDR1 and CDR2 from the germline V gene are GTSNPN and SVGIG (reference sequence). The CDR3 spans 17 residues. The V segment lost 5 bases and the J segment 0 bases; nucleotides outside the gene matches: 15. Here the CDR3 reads CAWREPGQRLANYGYTF. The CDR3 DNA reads TGTGCCTGGCGGGAGCCGGGACAGCGACTAGCTAACTATGGCTACACCTTC.

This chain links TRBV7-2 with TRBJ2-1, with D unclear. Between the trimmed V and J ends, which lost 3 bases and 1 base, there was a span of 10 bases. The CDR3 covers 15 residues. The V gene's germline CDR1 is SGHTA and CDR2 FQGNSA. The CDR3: CASSLVADSYNEQFF. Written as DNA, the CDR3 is TGTGCCAGCAGCTTGGTGGCAGATTCCTACAATGAGCAGTTCTTC.

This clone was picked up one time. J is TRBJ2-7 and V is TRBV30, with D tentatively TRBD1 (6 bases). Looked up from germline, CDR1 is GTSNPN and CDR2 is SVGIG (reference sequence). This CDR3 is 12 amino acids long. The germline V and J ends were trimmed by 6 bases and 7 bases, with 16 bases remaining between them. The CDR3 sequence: CACRDRMREQYF. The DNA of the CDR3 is TGTGCCTGTCGAGACAGGATGCGAGAGCAGTACTTC.

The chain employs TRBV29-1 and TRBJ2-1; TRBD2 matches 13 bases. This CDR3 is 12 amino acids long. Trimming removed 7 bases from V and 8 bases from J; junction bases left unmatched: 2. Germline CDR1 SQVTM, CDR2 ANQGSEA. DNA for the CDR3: TGCAGCGCAGGGACTAGCGGGGATGAGCAGTTCTTC. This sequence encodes CSAGTSGDEQFF.

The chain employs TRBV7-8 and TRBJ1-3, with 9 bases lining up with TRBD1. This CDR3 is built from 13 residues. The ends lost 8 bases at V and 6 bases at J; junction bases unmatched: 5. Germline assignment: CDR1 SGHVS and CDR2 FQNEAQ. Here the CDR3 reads CASGRQGVNTIYF. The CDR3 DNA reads TGTGCCAGCGGCCGACAGGGGGTAAACACCATATATTTT. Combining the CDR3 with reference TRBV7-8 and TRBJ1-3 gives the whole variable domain GAGVSQSPRYKVAKRGQDVALRCDPISGHVSLFWYQQALGQGPEFLTYFQNEAQLDKSGLPSDRFFAERPEGSVSTLKIQRTQQEDSAVYLCASGRQGVNTIYFGEGSWLTVV.

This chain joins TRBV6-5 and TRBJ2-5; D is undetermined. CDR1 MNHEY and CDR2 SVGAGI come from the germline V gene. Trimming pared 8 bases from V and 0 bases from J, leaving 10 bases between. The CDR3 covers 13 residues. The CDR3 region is CASHDNYQETQYF. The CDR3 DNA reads TGTGCCAGCCATGACAATTACCAAGAGACCCAGTACTTC.

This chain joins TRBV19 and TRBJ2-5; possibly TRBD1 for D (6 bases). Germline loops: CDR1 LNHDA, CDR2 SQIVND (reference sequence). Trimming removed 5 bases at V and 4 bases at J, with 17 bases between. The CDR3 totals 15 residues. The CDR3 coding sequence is TGTGCCAGTAGTCCCGCGAGGGGGTGGTTAGAGACCCAGTACTTC. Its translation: CASSPARGWLETQYF.

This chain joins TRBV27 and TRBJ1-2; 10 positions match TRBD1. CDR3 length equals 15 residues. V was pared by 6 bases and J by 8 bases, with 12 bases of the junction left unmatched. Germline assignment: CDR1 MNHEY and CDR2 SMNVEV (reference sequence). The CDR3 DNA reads TGTGCCAGCAGCCCAAATGACAGGGGGCGCGGCGGCTACACCTTC. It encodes CASSPNDRGRGGYTF.

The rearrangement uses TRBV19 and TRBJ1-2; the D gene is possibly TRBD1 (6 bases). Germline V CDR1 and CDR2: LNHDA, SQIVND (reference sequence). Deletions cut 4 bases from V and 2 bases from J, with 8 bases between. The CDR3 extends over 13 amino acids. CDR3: CASSTGVNYGYTF. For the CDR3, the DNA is TGTGCCAGTAGTACAGGGGTGAACTATGGCTACACCTTC.

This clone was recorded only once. CDR3 amino acids: CASSFRQGNGYTF. The CDR3 DNA follows: TGTGCCAGCAGCTTCCGACAGGGGAATGGCTACACCTTC. This rearrangement joins TRBV11-3 to TRBJ1-2, with 8 bases that match TRBD1. Trimming took 3 bases from V and 6 from J; bases not matched to a gene: 3. The germline CDR1 and CDR2 sequences are SGHNT and YENEEA. This CDR3 has 13 residues.

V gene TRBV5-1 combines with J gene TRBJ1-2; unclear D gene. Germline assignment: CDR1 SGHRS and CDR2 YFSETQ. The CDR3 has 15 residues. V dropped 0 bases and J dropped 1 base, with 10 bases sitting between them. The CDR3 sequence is CASSLDPGINYGYTF. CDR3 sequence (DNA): TGCGCCAGCAGCTTGGATCCGGGAATTAACTATGGCTACACCTTC.